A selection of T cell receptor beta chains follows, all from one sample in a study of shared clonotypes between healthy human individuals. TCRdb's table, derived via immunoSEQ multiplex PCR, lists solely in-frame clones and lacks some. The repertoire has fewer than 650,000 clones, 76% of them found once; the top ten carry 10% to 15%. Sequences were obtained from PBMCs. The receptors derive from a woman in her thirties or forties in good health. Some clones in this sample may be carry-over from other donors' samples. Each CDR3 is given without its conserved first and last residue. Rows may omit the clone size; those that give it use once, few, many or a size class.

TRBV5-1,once,ASRLDRSTDTQY
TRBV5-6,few,ASSEKTGPAFYGYT
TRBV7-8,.,ASSLGTKHSNQPQH
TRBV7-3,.,ASTSGTHTGELF
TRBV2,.,ASSRTGASSYGYT
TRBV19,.,ASSLPGGHYEQY
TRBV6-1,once,ASRKGGQGAYEQY
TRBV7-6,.,ASSASPRLAGGPAGELF
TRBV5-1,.,ASSLRDRRTDTQY
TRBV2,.,ASSAETGGNQPQH
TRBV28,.,ASTSGTPANEQY
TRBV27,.,AKRQGDWSTNEKLF
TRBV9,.,ASSVSGAGANVLT
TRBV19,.,ASSTGLAGRDEQY
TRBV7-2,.,ASSLVGGAYGYT
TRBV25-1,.,ATASGINEQF
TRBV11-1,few,ASSLELADYYEQY
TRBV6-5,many,ASSYSGTVAGELF
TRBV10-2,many,ASSDSRATAGF
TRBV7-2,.,ASSLVGAYEQY
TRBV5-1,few,ASSLVLAGGQETQY
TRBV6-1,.,ASRPGLAGGNEQF